Detailed here is one T cell receptor (beta chain). The clone's antigen remains unknown. No base-level quality is on record; no much larger clone is a single base apart. Library prep was done by the immunoSEQ multiplex PCR assay. A mixture of 60 forward primers for TCR Vbeta segments and 13 reverse primers for TCR Jbeta segments was used in the multiplex PCR. The CDR3 region of rearranged TCR beta genes was amplified from genomic DNA by a multiplex PCR assay. On the Illumina HiSeq System, the amplified TCR beta libraries were sequenced as 87-base-pair reads. On the authors' methods: A later analysis counted around 72 million unique TCR beta chains across the 650 to 800 repertoires, and 10 million to 12 million of these chains were shared by at least two donors. Raw reads were error-corrected and collapsed into unique sequences by a nearest-neighbor algorithm in which closely related sequences were merged to remove PCR and sequencing errors. Alignment of CDR3 sequences to IMGT reference sequences was used to assign V, D and J gene segments. Each retained sequence needed at least a six-nucleotide match to both a V gene segment and a J gene segment. Rearrangements were called productive when the CDR3 lacked stop codons and stayed in frame with V and J; all others were non-productive. Following IMGT convention, CDR3 was defined as the stretch from the second conserved V-encoded cysteine up to the conserved J-encoded phenylalanine. Sequences without an unambiguous match to a single V gene segment were excluded from the earlier analysis of several hundred of the donors. An earlier analysis of about 590 of the donors classified V segments as functional when productive rearrangements were above 56.7% and as segregating when the standard deviation between donors was above 5%. To diagnose cytomegalovirus status from the catalog of TCR beta chain sequences, a statistical classification framework was built. In a later analysis, TCR nucleotide sequences were compared against IMGT/GENE-DB human TR gene sequences so that V and J genes could be assigned. In a later analysis, CDR3 sequences and most-parsimonious VDJ recombination scenarios were assigned using the TCRdist pipeline. In a later analysis, each TCR beta chain was defined by its CDR3 amino acid sequence together with its V-gene family, and reads lacking a unique V-gene family were excluded. A later analysis removed 450 to 600 highly shared, low-generation-probability nucleotide sequences to deal with suspected cross-contamination and a sequencing artifact. For each public chain, a later analysis derived a clonal expansion index from normalized ranks of inferred template counts within each repertoire. In a later analysis, generation probabilities were computed using a VDJ recombination model fitted to out-of-frame rearrangements, and the results were checked against IGoR. In a later analysis, hypergeometric tests were used to score TCR-TCR, TCR-HLA and TCR-CMV co-occurrence, with a repertoire-size bias correction applied to TCR pairs. A later analysis estimated false discovery rates by permuting HLA or CMV assignments 20 times. In a later analysis, co-occurring TCRs were grouped using DBSCAN, with TCRdist sequence similarity added in when clustering inside HLA-allele-positive subsets. Co-occurrence clustering excluded repertoires with fewer than 30,000 or more than 120,000 public chains, plus five with anomalous nucleotide sharing. TCRdb took this table from immuneACCESS and kept in-frame rearrangements with V and J called. Such tables lack part of the clones; where checked against another copy, unresolved V genes explain under half of the gap, and the rest is unexplained. The V and J calls and clone size were taken over from that table, and D and trimming were inferred from the DNA. The sample table holds roughly 67,000 clones, of which roughly 78% were seen once. The ten most abundant clones make up approximately 9.7% of the sample.

In total, over 600 healthy bone marrow donors made up the cohort. All cohort members were sampled while nominally healthy, although unrecorded immune exposures were likely present. The donor was CMV seronegative and belonged to the group of 350 to 400 seronegative cohort members. Each donor provided a peripheral blood sample, and peripheral blood mononuclear cells were used for TCR beta sequencing. The Qiagen DNeasy Blood Extraction Kit was used to extract genomic DNA from the blood cell samples. The source of the sample is a study of cytomegalovirus exposure and HLA in healthy donors (dated by TCRdb to the late 2010s). Some background on the complete study: An earlier analysis of around 600 of the donors reported about 250 Gb of sequence data and roughly 100 million unique TCR beta sequences from 150 million to 200 million T cells. High-throughput TCR immunosequencing, statistical association of individual TCRs with disease status, and machine learning were combined to predict cytomegalovirus infection status. The number of donors typed differed by locus, with roughly 620-630 for A, B, C, DRB1 and DQB1, around 500 for DQA1, 606 for DPA1, and some 440 for DPB1. Genome-wide SNP genotypes for about 55% of the roughly 670 donors were used in a later genetic analysis, which treated that subset as a discovery cohort. Approximately 300 gigabases of sequencing data and 75 million to 85 million unique TCR sequences made up an early release that covered some 640 HLA-typed donors. A separate validation cohort of roughly 130 different subjects was used in addition to the roughly 670-subject first cohort. The T cell repertoires of around 730 subjects were profiled by immunosequencing and related to cytomegalovirus serostatus. Among around 400 genotyped donors of the cohort, an average of around 240,000 unique TCR beta nucleotide sequences was sequenced per donor, of which about 20% were non-productive. Donor age, sex, ethnicity and CMV serostatus were compiled together with the repertoire data. An earlier analysis of around 580 of the donors used high-throughput TCR beta sequencing to judge whether each TCR beta V gene segment behaved as functional or pseudogenic. A later analysis re-analyzed previously published TCR beta repertoires from several hundred donors and added high-resolution HLA genotyping to study TCR occurrence patterns. Of the 398 genotyped donors, approximately 83% fell in the genetic ancestry cluster associated with self-reported Caucasian donors. Every discovery cohort repertoire had been produced on one sequencing platform. Both class I and class II loci were covered by HLA typing, at four-digit resolution. The aim of the study was to test whether cataloging public T cell receptors could identify signatures of past pathogen exposure. A few DR-DQ haplotypes were treated as single units for association and clustering because of strong linkage in the cohort. In the later analysis, no new phenotypic data were used to find candidate immune exposures; instead, reliance was placed on TCR beta sequences and their occurrence across donors.

Relative to germline, V is missing 4 bases and J is missing 4 bases, with 7 bases of the junction outside any gene match. As encoded in the germline V gene (reference sequence), CDR1 is SGHKS while CDR2 is YYEKEE. The CDR3 runs 15 amino acids, cysteine and phenylalanine included. This entry keeps only the CDR3 DNA: 45 bases, framed from base 1. What the work shows at the level of the full study, not this receptor alone: A later genetic analysis reported fewer N-insertions in productive TCRs among donors in an Asian-associated ancestry cluster than the approximately 670-donor mean. Presence/absence analyses assumed roughly uniform sequencing depth across donors, an assumption that may not hold. A further reported finding was that TCR beta sequences accurately predicted the HLA-A and HLA-B alleles for most subjects in the first cohort. CMV serostatus was the only immune exposure information available for the cohort. In the study, some 160 TCR beta chains were listed as associated with cytomegalovirus. A later analysis found that HLA-associated TCR beta chains were more clonally expanded and had lower generation probabilities than equally common non-associated chains. At a false discovery rate of 0.05, a later analysis linked 16,000 or so TCR beta sequences to specific HLA alleles. Most TCR sequences were observed very rarely across donors, whereas some public TCRs were present in many individuals. Some IMGT-functional V segments, including TRBV6-2 and TRBV6-3, could not be distinguished by the 87-base-pair reads and were therefore excluded. A cluster of highly shared sequence variants was judged likely to be a technical artifact of the sequencing pipeline. A later genetic analysis associated a missense DCLRE1C variant with V-gene and J-gene trimming of TCR beta chains, and an independent cohort replicated the association. In a later analysis, most CMV-associated TCR beta chains were found to appear HLA-restricted, with HLA associations seemingly driven largely by CMV exposure. In an earlier analysis of around 600 of the donors, most TCR beta V segments were observed in productive rearrangements about 87% or about 30% of the time, broadly matching IMGT annotations. In a later analysis, TCR association rates were found to vary across HLA loci, with the most associated TCRs seen for DRB1 alleles and the fewest for HLA-C alleles. A later analysis reported that several top co-occurrence clusters appeared linked to parvovirus B19, influenza, CMV and Epstein-Barr virus. Assigning TCR associations to individual alleles was difficult when HLA alleles, especially DR and DQ, strongly co-occurred. The authors suggested that the approach could potentially be extended to other disease states and immunological phenotypes. In vitro tests confirmed that a few of the cytomegalovirus-associated TCR beta chains recognize cytomegalovirus antigens. The cohort was sequenced for TCR beta chains only, and without alpha or paired-chain data the features that could be detected were limited. In both the original and validation cohorts, the classifier was reported to diagnose cytomegalovirus status with high specificity and sensitivity. Linkage disequilibrium might explain the correlated functional status among segregating V segments, but an unknown experimental factor could not be ruled out. The earlier analysis of 587 of the donors excluded seventeen rarely observed V segments, including chromosome 9 orphons, because counts were too low. Because HLA typing was unavailable for some donors at each locus, only the typed subset was used in association tests.

The TCR sequence derives from a man between 40 and 49 years old in good health and CMV-seronegative. The sequencing sample was made of PBMCs. In this chain, TRBV5-5 is recombined with TRBJ2-7; TRBD1 lines up with 11 middle nucleotides. The DNA is TGTGCCAGCAGCCGCGGGGGACAGGGGGGGTACGAGCAGTACTTC. This translates into CASSRGGQGGYEQYF.